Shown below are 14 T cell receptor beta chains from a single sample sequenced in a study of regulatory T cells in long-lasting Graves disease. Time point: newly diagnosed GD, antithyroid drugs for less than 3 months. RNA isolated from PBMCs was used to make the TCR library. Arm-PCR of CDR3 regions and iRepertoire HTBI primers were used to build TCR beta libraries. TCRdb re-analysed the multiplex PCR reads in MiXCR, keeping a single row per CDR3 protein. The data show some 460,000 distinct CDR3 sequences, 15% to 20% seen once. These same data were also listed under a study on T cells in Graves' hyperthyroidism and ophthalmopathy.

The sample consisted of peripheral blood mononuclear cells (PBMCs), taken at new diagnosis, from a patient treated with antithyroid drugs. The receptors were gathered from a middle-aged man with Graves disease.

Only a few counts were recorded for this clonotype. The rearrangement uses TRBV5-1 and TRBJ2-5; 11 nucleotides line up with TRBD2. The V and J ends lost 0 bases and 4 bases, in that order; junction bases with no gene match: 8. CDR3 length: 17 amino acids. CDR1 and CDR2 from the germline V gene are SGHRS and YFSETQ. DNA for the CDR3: TGCGCCAGCAGCTTGGCCCAGACTAGCGGGAATCGAGAGACCCAGTACTTC. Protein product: CASSLAQTSGNRETQYF.

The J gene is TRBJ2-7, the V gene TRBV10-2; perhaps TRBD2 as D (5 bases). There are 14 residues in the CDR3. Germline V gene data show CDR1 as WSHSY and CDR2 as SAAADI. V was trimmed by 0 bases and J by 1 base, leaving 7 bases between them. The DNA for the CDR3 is TGCGCCAGCAGTGAGTCGGAGCGGTCCTACGAGCAGTACTTC. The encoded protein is CASSESERSYEQYF.

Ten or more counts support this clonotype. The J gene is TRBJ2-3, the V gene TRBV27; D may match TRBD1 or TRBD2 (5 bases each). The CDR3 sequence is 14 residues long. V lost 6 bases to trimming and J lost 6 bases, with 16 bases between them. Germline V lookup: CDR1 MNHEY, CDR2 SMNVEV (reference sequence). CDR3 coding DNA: TGTGCCAGCAGCCACGGACTGGGGGAGGATACGCAGTATTTT. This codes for CASSHGLGEDTQYF.

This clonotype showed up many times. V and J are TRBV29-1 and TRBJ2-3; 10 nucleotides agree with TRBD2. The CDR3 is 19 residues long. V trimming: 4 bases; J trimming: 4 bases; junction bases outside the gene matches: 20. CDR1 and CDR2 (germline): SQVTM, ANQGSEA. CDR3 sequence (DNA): TGCAGCGTTGCCGCAGGGATCGCGTGGCCTAGCGGGAGAGCAGATACGCAGTATTTT. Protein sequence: CSVAAGIAWPSGRADTQYF.

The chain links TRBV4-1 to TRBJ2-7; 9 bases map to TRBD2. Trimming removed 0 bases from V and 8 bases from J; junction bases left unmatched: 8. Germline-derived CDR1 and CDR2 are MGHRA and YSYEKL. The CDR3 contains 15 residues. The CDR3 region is CASSQDQGLAYKQYF. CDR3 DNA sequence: TGCGCCAGCAGCCAAGATCAGGGACTAGCATACAAGCAGTACTTC.

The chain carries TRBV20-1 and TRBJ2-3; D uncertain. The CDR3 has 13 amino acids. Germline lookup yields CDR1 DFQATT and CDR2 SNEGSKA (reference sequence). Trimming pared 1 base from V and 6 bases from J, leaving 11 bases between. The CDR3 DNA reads TGCAGTGCTAGAGGCCCCCCTGGGGATACGCAGTATTTT. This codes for CSARGPPGDTQYF.

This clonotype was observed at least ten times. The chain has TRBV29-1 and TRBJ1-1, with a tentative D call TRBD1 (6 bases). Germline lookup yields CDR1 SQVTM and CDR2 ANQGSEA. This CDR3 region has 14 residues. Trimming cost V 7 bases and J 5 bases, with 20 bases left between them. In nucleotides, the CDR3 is TGCAGCGGGATGGTGGGGGGCGCTTGGACTGAAGCTTTCTTT. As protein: CSGMVGGAWTEAFF.

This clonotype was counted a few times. The CDR3 here is CASSSFGGTSTDTQYF. DNA of the CDR3: TGTGCCAGCAGCTCATTTGGCGGGACTAGCACAGATACGCAGTATTTT. The chain carries TRBV13 and TRBJ2-3; D possibly corresponds to TRBD2 (6 bases). V was trimmed by 4 bases and J by 0 bases, leaving 14 bases between them. The CDR3 consists of 16 residues. Per the germline V gene, CDR1 is PRHDT and CDR2 is FYEKMQ (reference sequence).

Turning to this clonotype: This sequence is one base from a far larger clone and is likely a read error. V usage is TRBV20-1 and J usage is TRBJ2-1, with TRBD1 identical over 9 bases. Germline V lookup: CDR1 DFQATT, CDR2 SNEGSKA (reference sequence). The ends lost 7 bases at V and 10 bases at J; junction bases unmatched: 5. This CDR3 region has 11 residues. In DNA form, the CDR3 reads TGCAGTGGCGGGACAGGGCGCGAGCAGTTCTTC. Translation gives CSGGTGREQFF.

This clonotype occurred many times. The CDR3 reads CASSYSLAGGGLGETQYF. The CDR3 DNA follows: TGTGCCAGCAGTTACTCCCTAGCGGGAGGAGGACTAGGAGAGACCCAGTACTTC. This sequence joins TRBV6-2 or TRBV6-3 and TRBJ2-5; TRBD2 aligns across 11 bases. CDR3 length: 18 residues. The V gene's germline CDR1 is MNHEY and CDR2 SVGEGT. Unmatched junction bases numbered 10, after V lost 0 bases and J lost 4 bases.

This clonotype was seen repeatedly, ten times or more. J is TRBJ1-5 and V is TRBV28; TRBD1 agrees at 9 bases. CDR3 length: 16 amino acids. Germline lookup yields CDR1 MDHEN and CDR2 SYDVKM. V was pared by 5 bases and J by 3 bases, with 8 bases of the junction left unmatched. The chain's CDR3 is CASSPSGQGNNQPQHF. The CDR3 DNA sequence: TGTGCCAGCAGTCCCTCGGGACAGGGAAACAATCAGCCCCAGCATTTT. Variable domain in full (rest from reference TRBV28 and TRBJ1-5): DVKVTQSSRYLVKRTGEKVFLECVQDMDHENMFWYRQDPGLGLRLIYFSYDVKMKEKGDIPEGYSVSREKKERFSLILESASTNQTSMYLCASSPSGQGNNQPQHFGDGTRLSIL.

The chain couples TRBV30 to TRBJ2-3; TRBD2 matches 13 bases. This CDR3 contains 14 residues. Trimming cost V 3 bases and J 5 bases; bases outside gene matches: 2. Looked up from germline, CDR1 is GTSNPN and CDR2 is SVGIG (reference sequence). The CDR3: CAWRRTSGRDTQYF. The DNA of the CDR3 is TGTGCCTGGAGAAGGACTAGCGGGAGAGATACGCAGTATTTT. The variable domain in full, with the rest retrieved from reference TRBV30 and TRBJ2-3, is SQTIHQWPATLVQPVGSPLSLECTVEGTSNPNLYWYRQAAGRGLQLLFYSVGIGQISSEVPQNLSASRPQDRQFILSSKKLLLSDSGFYLCAWRRTSGRDTQYFGPGTRLTVL.

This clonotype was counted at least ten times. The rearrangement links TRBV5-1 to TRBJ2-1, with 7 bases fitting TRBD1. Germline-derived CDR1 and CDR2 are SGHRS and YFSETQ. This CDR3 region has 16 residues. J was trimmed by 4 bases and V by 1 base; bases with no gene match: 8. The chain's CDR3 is CASSLNSRGPYNEQFF. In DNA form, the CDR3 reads TGCGCCAGCAGCTTGAATAGTAGGGGGCCTTACAATGAGCAGTTCTTC.

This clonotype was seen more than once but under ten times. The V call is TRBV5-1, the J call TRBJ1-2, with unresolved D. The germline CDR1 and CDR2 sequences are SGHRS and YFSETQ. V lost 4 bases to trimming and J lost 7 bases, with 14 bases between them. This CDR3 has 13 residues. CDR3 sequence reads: CASSAPGEPGYTF. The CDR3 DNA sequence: TGCGCCAGCAGCGCCCCGGGTGAGCCTGGCTACACCTTC.